This TCR beta chain is drawn from a study of blood T cells in healthy people across ages. Primers used in a second PCR of roughly 6 to 11 cycles were a sample-barcoded 5' primer and a J-beta primer mix. TCRdb re-called the 5' RACE reads through MiXCR, storing one row per CDR3 protein. The sample shows roughly 900,000 distinct CDR3 sequences, 45% to 50% of them seen only once. The CDR3 has 14 amino acids. Germline CDR1 reads MNHNS; CDR2 reads SASEGT. V lost 2 bases, J lost 5 bases, and 13 bases lay in between. The chain has TRBV6-1 and TRBJ2-7; weak D call: TRBD1 (5 bases). This TCR was recovered from a man aged 25-45 years in good health. Material for sequencing was blood. The CDR3 loop is CASSEFPGSNEQYF. CDR3 bases: TGTGCCAGCAGTGAATTTCCAGGGTCCAACGAGCAGTACTTC.